One and the same sample provided the 28 T cell receptor beta chains below, sequenced in a study of blood T cell repertoires in COVID-19. The repertoire was sequenced with immunoSEQ multiplex PCR; TCRdb's copy has only in-frame clones and lacks some. The table lists some 150,000 clones, around nine tenths of them singletons. Input material: peripheral blood. The receptors were sampled from a human donor in a cohort sampled during active COVID-19.

The rearrangement links TRBV27 to TRBJ2-3, with 7 bases that match TRBD2. V gave up 5 bases and J gave up 4 bases; unmatched junction bases: 12. The CDR3 runs to 16 residues. CDR1 is MNHEY and CDR2 is SMNVEV in the germline V gene (reference sequence). CDR3: CASSSILAEPPDTQYF. The CDR3 DNA is TGTGCCAGCAGTAGTATCCTAGCGGAGCCTCCAGATACGCAGTATTTT.

The chain couples TRBV19 to TRBJ1-1; perhaps TRBD1 as D (6 bases). The V end was cut by 9 bases, the J end by 0 bases, with 11 bases between. In germline, CDR1 is LNHDA, CDR2 SQIVND (reference sequence). CDR3 length equals 13 residues. This CDR3 is CASQQGLNTEAFF. For the CDR3, the DNA is TGTGCCAGCCAACAGGGTCTGAACACTGAAGCTTTCTTT.

The chain couples TRBV30 to TRBJ2-3; 7 bases match TRBD2. Germline trimming cut 4 bases from V and 0 bases from J; bases unmatched to any gene: 7. This CDR3 is built from 15 residues. Germline V gene lookup returns CDR1 GTSNPN and CDR2 SVGIG (reference sequence). CDR3 coding DNA: TGTGCCTGGATAATGGGAGGGTTCAGCACAGATACGCAGTATTTT. This gives the protein CAWIMGGFSTDTQYF. The whole variable domain, remainder taken from reference TRBV30 and TRBJ2-3, is SQTIHQWPATLVQPVGSPLSLECTVEGTSNPNLYWYRQAAGRGLQLLFYSVGIGQISSEVPQNLSASRPQDRQFILSSKKLLLSDSGFYLCAWIMGGFSTDTQYFGPGTRLTVL.

The genes are TRBV5-5 and TRBJ2-3; 10 bases align to TRBD2. The length of the CDR3 is 19 residues. The V gene end was trimmed by 0 bases and the J gene end by 0 bases; junction bases not matched to a gene: 10. CDR1 is SGHKS, CDR2 YYEKEE, per germline (reference sequence). The chain's CDR3 is CASSLAALAGGTSTDTQYF. Here the CDR3 DNA reads TGTGCCAGCAGCTTGGCCGCGTTAGCGGGGGGCACTAGCACAGATACGCAGTATTTT. Using reference TRBV5-5 and TRBJ2-3 for the parts outside the CDR3, the full variable domain is DAGVTQSPTHLIKTRGQQVTLRCSPISGHKSVSWYQQVLGQGPQFIFQYYEKEERGRGNFPDRFSARQFPNYSSELNVNALLLGDSALYLCASSLAALAGGTSTDTQYFGPGTRLTVL.

This clone is a singleton in its sample. CDR3 in DNA: TGTGCCTGGAGTGTACTGGGGCGGTCCTATGGCTACACCTTC. This gives the protein CAWSVLGRSYGYTF. V gene TRBV30 combines with J gene TRBJ1-2, with a tentative D call TRBD1 (5 bases). V gave up 0 bases and J gave up 4 bases, with 12 bases separating them. From germline, CDR1 is GTSNPN and CDR2 SVGIG (reference sequence). The length of the CDR3 is 14 residues.

The J gene is TRBJ2-6, the V gene TRBV30; D not certain. The V and J ends lost 0 bases and 0 bases respectively, with 15 bases between them. Germline V lookup: CDR1 GTSNPN, CDR2 SVGIG (reference sequence). The CDR3 loop spans 18 amino acids. CDR3 loop: CAWSVQRPTYSGANVLTF. The CDR3 region has the DNA TGTGCCTGGAGTGTACAACGTCCCACATACTCTGGGGCCAACGTCCTGACTTTC.

The CDR3 nucleotides are TGTGCCAGCAGTCAATTCCGGGACAGCTCCTACGAGCAGTACTTC. It is translated as CASSQFRDSSYEQYF. The rearrangement links TRBV28 to TRBJ2-7, with 7 nucleotides matching TRBD1. V was clipped by 5 bases and J by 0 bases; unmatched bases: 7. The CDR3 spans 15 residues. Germline assignment: CDR1 MDHEN and CDR2 SYDVKM.

This clone was observed a few times. The chain couples TRBV12-3 or TRBV12-4 to TRBJ2-5, with unresolved D. The CDR3 totals 11 residues. V was cut by 4 bases and J by 4 bases, with 4 bases left in between. The CDR3 DNA follows: TGTGCCAGCAGTTCCCTAGAGACCCAGTACTTC. Its translation is CASSSLETQYF.

The V and J genes are TRBV14 and TRBJ2-7, with D uncertain. The germline V gene encodes CDR1 SGHDN and CDR2 FVKESK. Trimming shortened V by 2 bases and J by 0 bases, and 5 bases separated the two germline ends. The CDR3 is 13 residues long. CDR3 DNA sequence: TGTGCCAGCAGCCAAATCAGCTCCTACGAGCAGTACTTC. This sequence encodes CASSQISSYEQYF.

The genes are TRBV5-8 and TRBJ2-6, with D tentatively TRBD2 (7 bases). Germline loops: CDR1 SGHTS, CDR2 YDEGEE. V lost 4 bases and J lost 3, with 17 bases in between. The CDR3 extends over 17 amino acids. The DNA for the CDR3 is TGTGCCAGCAGCAAGGGGAGGGGGGCGCTTGGGGCCAACGTCCTGACTTTC. It is translated as CASSKGRGALGANVLTF. The whole variable domain, remainder taken from reference TRBV5-8 and TRBJ2-6, is EAGVTQSPTHLIKTRGQQATLRCSPISGHTSVYWYQQALGLGLQFLLWYDEGEERNRGNFPPRFSGRQFPNYSSELNVNALELEDSALYLCASSKGRGALGANVLTFGAGSRLTVL.

The chain combines TRBV6-5 with TRBJ2-3; the match to TRBD2 covers 7 bases. There are 15 residues in the CDR3. Germline V gene sequence: CDR1 MNHEY, CDR2 SVGAGI. V lost 2 bases, J lost 1 base, and 3 bases stayed unmatched. CDR3 in DNA: TGTGCCAGCAGTTACCAGAGCGGGGGCACAGATACGCAGTATTTT. It yields the protein CASSYQSGGTDTQYF.

The chain employs TRBV11-2 and TRBJ2-5, with 8 bases that match TRBD2. Germline V gene lookup returns CDR1 SGHAT and CDR2 FQNNGV. Losses at the gene ends were 5 bases for V and 5 bases for J; bases not matched to a gene: 7. The CDR3 is made up of 14 amino acids. The DNA of the CDR3 is TGTGCCAGCAGCCGAGGACCGGGAGGGGAGACCCAGTACTTC. Translating it yields CASSRGPGGETQYF.

This clone was observed at least ten times. The gene calls are TRBV5-1 and TRBJ1-3, with D possibly being TRBD1 (6 bases). This CDR3 has 16 residues. Trimming left V 0 bases short and J 0 bases short, with 10 bases between. CDR1 is SGHRS, CDR2 YFSETQ, per germline. Written as DNA, the CDR3 is TGCGCCAGCAGCTTGGCAACAGGGACCTCTGGAAACACCATATATTTT. Its protein is CASSLATGTSGNTIYF.

CDR3 nucleotides: TGTGCCAGCAGATACGGACAGGGGATTAATACTTCACCCCTCCACTTT. Residues: CASRYGQGINTSPLHF. This chain connects TRBV27 to TRBJ1-6, with TRBD1 identical over 9 bases. Germline trimming cut 6 bases from V and 9 bases from J; bases unmatched to any gene: 12. CDR3 length: 16 residues. Germline lookup yields CDR1 MNHEY and CDR2 SMNVEV (reference sequence).

The V and J genes are TRBV18 and TRBJ1-5; 7 bases line up with TRBD1. Germline CDR1 KGHSH, CDR2 LQKENI. The trim removed 3 bases at V and 3 bases at J, leaving 5 bases unmatched. The CDR3 covers 15 residues. CDR3 region: CASSPPGQSNQPQHF. The CDR3 DNA follows: TGTGCCAGCTCACCCCCGGGACAGTCCAATCAGCCCCAGCATTTT.

The V call is TRBV5-1, the J call TRBJ2-7; 7 nucleotides align to TRBD2. This CDR3 has 16 amino acids. Losses at the gene ends were 0 bases for V and 3 bases for J; bases not matched to a gene: 9. Looked up from germline, CDR1 is SGHRS and CDR2 is YFSETQ. For the CDR3, the DNA is TGCGCCAGCAGCTTGGGGGGGAGGGCCAGCGACTACGAGCAGTACTTC. This codes for CASSLGGRASDYEQYF.

This clone occurred once. The chain uses TRBV29-1 and TRBJ1-2, with D possibly being TRBD1 (5 bases). The V end was cut by 6 bases, the J end by 1 base, with 15 bases between. CDR3 length equals 14 residues. Germline V gives CDR1 SQVTM, CDR2 ANQGSEA. The CDR3 spells CSVAQGARNYGYTF. CDR3 bases: TGCAGCGTCGCCCAGGGCGCGCGTAACTATGGCTACACCTTC. The whole variable domain, remainder taken from reference TRBV29-1 and TRBJ1-2, is SAVISQKPSRDICQRGTSLTIQCQVDSQVTMMFWYRQQPGQSLTLIATANQGSEATYESGFVIDKFPISRPNLTFSTLTVSNMSPEDSSIYLCSVAQGARNYGYTFGSGTRLTVV.

The V call is TRBV2, the J call TRBJ2-5, with 10 bases identical to TRBD1. This CDR3 is built from 15 residues. The V segment lost 5 bases and the J segment 5 bases; nucleotides outside the gene matches: 8. CDR1 and CDR2 (germline): SNHLY, FYNNEI. The CDR3, as DNA: TGTGCCAGCAGTTGGGACAGGGGTTTGGGGGAGACCCAGTACTTC. Its protein is CASSWDRGLGETQYF. The whole variable domain, filled in from reference TRBV2 and TRBJ2-5, reads EPEVTQTPSHQVTQMGQEVILRCVPISNHLYFYWYRQILGQKVEFLVSFYNNEISEKSEIFDDQFSVERPDGSNFTLKIRSTKLEDSAMYFCASSWDRGLGETQYFGPGTRLLVL.

V usage is TRBV3-1 (or the pseudogene TRBV3-2) and J usage is TRBJ2-5; 9 nucleotides line up with TRBD1. The V gene's germline CDR1 is LGHDT and CDR2 YNNKEL (reference sequence). The junction had 6 bases not matched to a gene; V was cut back by 3 bases and J by 4 bases. CDR3 length equals 15 residues. The CDR3, as DNA: TGTGCCAGCAGCCAGACACCGGGACAGGGAGAGACCCAGTACTTC. Protein sequence: CASSQTPGQGETQYF.

The chain employs TRBV4-1 and TRBJ2-7; 9 nucleotides agree with TRBD1. The CDR3 runs 14 residues. Germline V gene lookup returns CDR1 MGHRA and CDR2 YSYEKL. V gave up 4 bases and J gave up 4 bases; unmatched junction bases: 5. CDR3 sequence (DNA): TGCGCCAGCAGCCTGCGGGACAGGGCGTACGAGCAGTACTTC. It translates to CASSLRDRAYEQYF.

A single count supports this clone. This chain uses TRBV4-2 with TRBJ1-1; no firm D call. The V end was cut by 0 bases, the J end by 4 bases, with 9 bases between. This CDR3 has 14 amino acids. Germline loops: CDR1 LGHNA, CDR2 YNFKEQ. The CDR3 nucleotides read TGTGCCAGCAGCCAAGATAGCGGGATCACTGAAGCTTTCTTT. It codes for CASSQDSGITEAFF.

The CDR3 reads CASNSRGYYEQYF. The CDR3 bases are TGTGCCAGCAATTCGAGGGGGTACTACGAGCAGTACTTC. This rearrangement joins TRBV28 to TRBJ2-7, with D perhaps TRBD1 (6 bases). This CDR3 spans 13 amino acids. Germline CDR1 MDHEN, CDR2 SYDVKM. Trimming took off 7 bases at V and 3 bases at J, with 13 bases between the two ends. Full variable domain (remainder filled in from reference TRBV28 and TRBJ2-7): DVKVTQSSRYLVKRTGEKVFLECVQDMDHENMFWYRQDPGLGLRLIYFSYDVKMKEKGDIPEGYSVSREKKERFSLILESASTNQTSMYLCASNSRGYYEQYFGPGTRLTVT.

The genes are TRBV2 and TRBJ2-7, with D possibly matching TRBD2 (5 bases). The CDR3 consists of 14 residues. Germline CDR1 is SNHLY and CDR2 is FYNNEI. The V end lost 4 bases, the J end lost 0 bases, and 10 bases lay between the germline ends. This CDR3 is CASSGGPSSYEQYF. The CDR3 coding sequence is TGTGCCAGCAGTGGAGGGCCCAGCTCCTACGAGCAGTACTTC.

This clone appeared once. This sequence joins TRBV18 and TRBJ2-3, with 11 bases that match TRBD2. The CDR3 loop spans 20 amino acids. Germline loops: CDR1 KGHSH, CDR2 LQKENI. V shed 0 bases and J 2 bases; nucleotides not matched to a gene: 13. CDR3 protein: CASSPPASGRTEVFTDTQYF. The CDR3 nucleotides are TGTGCCAGCTCACCACCGGCTAGCGGGAGGACCGAAGTCTTCACAGATACGCAGTATTTT.

J is TRBJ1-2 and V is TRBV4-1, with TRBD1 matching over 9 bases. The CDR3 totals 15 residues. In germline, CDR1 is MGHRA, CDR2 YSYEKL. V lost 4 bases, J lost 5 bases, and 8 bases stayed unmatched. CDR3 in amino acids: CASSLSPGQGYGYTF. The CDR3 DNA reads TGCGCCAGCAGCCTCAGCCCCGGACAGGGGTATGGCTACACCTTC.

CDR3 residues: CASSSSLGGAQDTQYF. The CDR3, as DNA: TGCGCCAGCAGCTCCAGTTTGGGGGGGGCCCAAGATACGCAGTATTTT. This chain connects TRBV5-1 to TRBJ2-3, with D possibly matching TRBD2 (7 bases). The CDR3 extends over 16 amino acids. The germline CDR1 and CDR2 sequences are SGHRS and YFSETQ. The V end was cut by 3 bases, the J end by 5 bases, with 19 bases between.

The gene calls are TRBV19 and TRBJ1-5; D gene ambiguous. There are 18 residues in the CDR3. Germline CDR1 LNHDA, CDR2 SQIVND (reference sequence). Trimming pared 8 bases from V and 1 base from J, leaving 24 bases between. The CDR3 region is CASQSTPGSLRSNQPQHF. CDR3 sequence (DNA): TGTGCCAGTCAGAGTACACCGGGATCTTTGAGGAGCAATCAGCCCCAGCATTTT. The entire variable domain, with the rest obtained from reference TRBV19 and TRBJ1-5, is as follows: DGGITQSPKYLFRKEGQNVTLSCEQNLNHDAMYWYRQDPGQGLRLIYYSQIVNDFQKGDIAEGYSVSREKKESFPLTVTSAQKNPTAFYLCASQSTPGSLRSNQPQHFGDGTRLSIL.

The chain has TRBV6-2 or TRBV6-3 and TRBJ1-1, with D hard to call. The CDR3 runs to 12 residues. With 5 bases removed from V and 1 base from J, the gap between germline ends came to 5 bases. Germline CDR1 and CDR2: MNHEY and SVGEGT. The CDR3 DNA reads as TGTGCCAGCAGTCCCCGGAACACTGAAGCTTTCTTT. Protein product: CASSPRNTEAFF.